The 27 T cell receptor beta chains given below trace back to one sample, sequenced in a study of PD-1 blockade in classical Hodgkin lymphoma (dated by TCRdb to 2020 to 2021). Receptor amplification or capture employed the immunoSEQ multiplex PCR assay. Held by TCRdb, this immuneACCESS table contains in-frame sequences only and omits some clones. Under half of the omission traces to an unresolved V gene where checked; the cause of the rest is unknown. The sample table lists 25,000 to 30,000 clones, 82% of them with a count of one. Roughly 18% of the sample is held by the ten biggest clonotypes. The sample's time point label, in plain terms: cycle 4 day 1 (C4D1), after less than 7 weeks of nivolumab. Every trial patient had relapsed following autologous stem cell transplantation, and prior brentuximab vedotin exposure was what differed among cohorts A, B and C. The sequenced sample was peripheral blood mononuclear cells (PBMCs), obtained before the fourth cycle of nivolumab. The receptor set was obtained from a human donor with classical Hodgkin lymphoma.

The V call is TRBV9, the J call TRBJ1-6; D is undetermined. V dropped 0 bases and J dropped 7 bases, with 11 bases sitting between them. This CDR3 is 15 amino acids long. Germline V gene data show CDR1 as SGDLS and CDR2 as YYNGEE. The CDR3 DNA sequence: TGTGCCAGCAGCGTAGGTGTCCCGGCGAATTCACCCCTCCACTTT. This sequence encodes CASSVGVPANSPLHF.

V gene TRBV7-3 combines with J gene TRBJ1-5; D perhaps matches TRBD1 (5 bases). Trimming removed 6 bases at V and 4 bases at J, with 22 bases between. Germline CDR1 is SGHTA and CDR2 is FQGTGA. CDR3 length equals 17 residues. CDR3 protein: CASSLGVHGTDNQPQHF. In nucleotides, the CDR3 is TGTGCCAGCAGTCTCGGGGTGCACGGGACGGATAATCAGCCCCAGCATTTT.

V and J are TRBV11-2 and TRBJ2-5; 10 positions agree with TRBD1. The J call may be incorrect, as the DNA end agrees better with TRBJ2-7. Germline values: CDR1 SGHAT, CDR2 FQNNGV. The CDR3 length is 15 residues. CDR3 residues: CASSPTGGKTYEQYF. DNA for the CDR3: TGTGCCAGCAGCCCGACAGGGGGCAAGACCTACGAGCAGTACTTC.

The chain links TRBV5-1 to TRBJ2-2; tentatively, D is TRBD1 or TRBD2 (5 bases each). Trimming removed 5 bases from V and 7 bases from J, with 21 bases in between. The CDR3 sequence is 16 residues long. Germline V gene lookup returns CDR1 SGHRS and CDR2 YFSETQ. In nucleotides, the CDR3 is TGCGCCAGCAGTTCCCTTCCCCTCTTTGGGGGCGGGGAGCTGTTTTTT. Residues: CASSSLPLFGGGELFF.

The V call is TRBV5-6, the J call TRBJ1-4; D is undetermined. Germline lookup yields CDR1 SGHDT and CDR2 YYEEEE. V dropped 8 bases and J dropped 0 bases, with 14 bases sitting between them. The CDR3 runs to 15 residues. The CDR3 sequence: CASTRAFATNEKLFF. The DNA of the CDR3 is TGTGCCAGTACCCGGGCTTTTGCAACTAATGAAAAACTGTTTTTT.

V and J are TRBV18 and TRBJ1-4; tentative D call: TRBD1 (6 bases). From germline, CDR1 is KGHSH and CDR2 LQKENI. V was clipped by 2 bases and J by 12 bases, with 16 bases between them. This CDR3 is built from 14 residues. The CDR3 DNA follows: TGTGCCAGCTCACCAAACGAGGACAGAAGGGAACTGTTTTTT. It translates to CASSPNEDRRELFF.

The chain links TRBV18 to TRBJ1-1, with D unresolved. V was cut by 0 bases and J by 2 bases, with 10 bases left in between. CDR1 is KGHSH and CDR2 is LQKENI in the germline V gene. This CDR3 spans 15 amino acids. The CDR3 protein is CASSPPKPDNTEAFF. Written as DNA, the CDR3 is TGTGCCAGCTCACCACCAAAGCCAGACAACACTGAAGCTTTCTTT. Based on the CDR3 plus reference TRBV18 and TRBJ1-1, the full variable domain is NAGVMQNPRHLVRRRGQEARLRCSPMKGHSHVYWYRQLPEEGLKFMVYLQKENIIDESGMPKERFSAEFPKEGPSILRIQQVVRGDSAAYFCASSPPKPDNTEAFFGQGTRLTVV.

The chain employs TRBV19 and TRBJ1-2, with D hard to call. The V end was cut by 7 bases, the J end by 3 bases, with 12 bases between. The CDR3 extends over 13 amino acids. CDR1 and CDR2 (germline): LNHDA, SQIVND (reference sequence). CDR3 amino acids: CASISHLDYGYTF. In DNA form, the CDR3 reads TGTGCCAGTATCTCCCATCTCGACTATGGCTACACCTTC.

V is TRBV19 and J is TRBJ1-1; weak D call: TRBD1 (6 bases). This CDR3 is 17 amino acids long. Germline assignment: CDR1 LNHDA and CDR2 SQIVND (reference sequence). V lost 3 bases and J lost 0, with 17 bases in between. The chain's CDR3 is CASSIGQRRSMNTEAFF. As DNA, the CDR3 is TGTGCCAGTAGTATTGGACAGCGAAGAAGTATGAACACTGAAGCTTTCTTT.

The V and J genes are TRBV29-1 and TRBJ2-6; possible D gene TRBD1, 5 bases. Germline values: CDR1 SQVTM, CDR2 ANQGSEA. V lost 7 bases to trimming and J lost 4 bases, with 11 bases between them. The CDR3 extends over 13 amino acids. The CDR3 DNA reads as TGCAGCGCTGACAGCCTGGGGGCCAACGTCCTGACTTTC. This sequence encodes CSADSLGANVLTF. Combining the CDR3 with reference TRBV29-1 and TRBJ2-6 gives the whole variable domain SAVISQKPSRDICQRGTSLTIQCQVDSQVTMMFWYRQQPGQSLTLIATANQGSEATYESGFVIDKFPISRPNLTFSTLTVSNMSPEDSSIYLCSADSLGANVLTFGAGSRLTVL.

The chain is built from TRBV27 and TRBJ1-2; the match to TRBD1 covers 8 bases. The CDR3 is 15 amino acids. J gave up 2 bases and V 3 bases, and 5 bases lay outside the gene matches. From germline, CDR1 is MNHEY and CDR2 SMNVEV (reference sequence). The CDR3 region has the DNA TGTGCCAGCAGTTTTCAGGGGGCATCGAACTATGGCTACACCTTC. Translating gives CASSFQGASNYGYTF.

As to this clone: The same CDR3 is also encoded by other DNA sequences in this sample. V usage is TRBV7-3 and J usage is TRBJ2-5; D call uncertain. The CDR3 is 13 amino acids. Trimming removed 5 bases from V and 2 bases from J, with 9 bases in between. Germline CDR1 and CDR2: SGHTA and FQGTGA. CDR3 nucleotides: TGTGCCAGCAGCCGTGGGGTTCAAGAGACCCAGTACTTC. This codes for CASSRGVQETQYF.

The chain is built from TRBV5-4 and TRBJ2-4; 12 bases line up with TRBD2. Germline V gene data show CDR1 as SGHNT and CDR2 as YYREEE (reference sequence). This CDR3 contains 16 residues. The ends lost 1 base at V and 8 bases at J; junction bases unmatched: 7. The CDR3 bases are TGTGCCAGCAGCTTGACTAGCGGGGGGAATGGGGACATTCAGTACTTC. Translation: CASSLTSGGNGDIQYF.

V is TRBV5-4 and J is TRBJ2-1, with 7 positions matching TRBD2. The CDR3 contains 14 residues. Per germline, CDR1 SGHNT and CDR2 YYREEE (reference sequence). The ends lost 4 bases at V and 3 bases at J; junction bases unmatched: 4. CDR3 bases: TGTGCCAGCAGCCTGAGCGGGGACTACAATGAGCAGTTCTTC. It is translated as CASSLSGDYNEQFF.

The gene calls are TRBV7-3 and TRBJ2-1, with TRBD2 matching over 10 bases. J gave up 7 bases and V 2 bases, and 5 bases lay outside the gene matches. CDR1 is SGHTA and CDR2 is FQGTGA in the germline V gene. The CDR3 has 15 residues. DNA for the CDR3: TGTGCCAGCAGCTTACAGCGGGGGGGCCGGAATGAGCAGTTCTTC. It codes for CASSLQRGGRNEQFF.

This chain uses TRBV5-1 with TRBJ1-1; no definite D call. The CDR3 is made up of 13 amino acids. Deletions cut 4 bases from V and 0 bases from J, with 7 bases between. In germline, CDR1 is SGHRS, CDR2 YFSETQ. CDR3 DNA sequence: TGCGCCAGCAGCAGCGGGATGAACACTGAAGCTTTCTTT. It specifies CASSSGMNTEAFF.

V usage is TRBV19 and J usage is TRBJ1-1, with D possibly TRBD1 on 5 matching bases. This CDR3 contains 16 residues. Trimming shortened V by 1 base and J by 1 base, and 13 bases separated the two germline ends. Germline V gives CDR1 LNHDA, CDR2 SQIVND (reference sequence). CDR3 nucleotide sequence: TGTGCCAGTAGTATAGGACGACAGCAACCGAACACTGAAGCTTTCTTT. This translates into CASSIGRQQPNTEAFF.

V is TRBV5-4 and J is TRBJ1-1; 10 bases align to TRBD1. V shed 2 bases, J shed 5 bases, and the junction held 6 bases outside the gene matches. The CDR3 extends over 15 amino acids. Germline CDR1 reads SGHNT; CDR2 reads YYREEE (reference sequence). The CDR3 loop reads CASSFPGQGNTEAFF. The DNA for the CDR3 is TGTGCCAGCAGCTTTCCGGGACAGGGGAATACTGAAGCTTTCTTT.

The V and J genes are TRBV18 and TRBJ1-1; D is unresolved. Deletions cut 8 bases from V and 3 bases from J, with 22 bases between. The germline V gene has CDR1 KGHSH and CDR2 LQKENI. This CDR3 is 16 amino acids long. The CDR3 sequence: CASRWSSGFQDTEAFF. CDR3 nucleotide sequence: TGTGCCAGCCGCTGGTCGTCGGGGTTCCAGGACACTGAAGCTTTCTTT.

The chain couples TRBV5-4 to TRBJ2-1, with TRBD2 matching 7 bases. This CDR3 is built from 18 residues. V was clipped by 0 bases and J by 4 bases; unmatched bases: 13. In germline, CDR1 is SGHNT, CDR2 YYREEE (reference sequence). CDR3 nucleotide sequence: TGTGCCAGCAGCTTGGAGTACTTGAGGGAGGGAACGTACAATGAGCAGTTCTTC. Its protein product is CASSLEYLREGTYNEQFF.

The gene calls are TRBV4-2 and TRBJ2-1; D is perhaps TRBD1 or TRBD2 (5 bases each). V lost 2 bases and J lost 4, with 9 bases in between. The CDR3 loop spans 14 amino acids. Germline V gene data show CDR1 as LGHNA and CDR2 as YNFKEQ. In nucleotides, the CDR3 is TGTGCCAGCAGCCAACGGGACGGTTACAATGAGCAGTTCTTC. The encoded protein is CASSQRDGYNEQFF.

This clone has only one observation. The V gene is TRBV7-4, the J gene TRBJ1-1; D ambiguous. There are 15 residues in the CDR3. V shed 3 bases and J shed 3 bases, with 14 bases lying between them. Looked up from germline, CDR1 is SGHVT and CDR2 is SQSDAQ. This CDR3 reads CASSLSPRLYTEAFF. CDR3 coding DNA: TGTGCCAGCAGCTTGTCTCCCCGATTGTACACTGAAGCTTTCTTT. The variable domain in full, completed from reference TRBV7-4 and TRBJ1-1, reads GAGVSQSPRYKVAKRGRDVALRCDSISGHVTLYWYRQTLGQGSEVLTYSQSDAQRDKSGRPSGRFSAERPERSVSTLKIQRTEQGDSAVYLCASSLSPRLYTEAFFGQGTRLTVV.

The J gene is TRBJ1-5, the V gene TRBV4-3; the D is unclear. This CDR3 has 14 amino acids. The germline V and J ends were trimmed by 0 bases and 2 bases, with 5 bases remaining between them. The germline V gene has CDR1 LGHNA and CDR2 YSLEER. The CDR3 nucleotides are TGCGCCAGCAGCCAAGAGACGGGCAATCAGCCCCAGCATTTT. Translated: CASSQETGNQPQHF.

This chain uses TRBV5-1 with TRBJ1-6, with D uncertain. V was pared by 0 bases and J by 8 bases, with 3 bases between. CDR1 is SGHRS and CDR2 is YFSETQ in the germline V gene. This CDR3 region has 12 residues. This CDR3 is CASSLGDSPLHF. In DNA, the CDR3 is TGCGCCAGCAGCTTGGGAGATTCACCCCTCCACTTT.

V and J are TRBV5-4 and TRBJ2-6; perhaps D is TRBD1 or TRBD2 (5 bases each). V was cut by 7 bases and J by 4 bases, with 18 bases left in between. The CDR3 runs to 16 residues. Germline loops: CDR1 SGHNT, CDR2 YYREEE (reference sequence). This CDR3 reads CASGSGTSGGANVLTF. The CDR3, as DNA: TGTGCCAGCGGGTCAGGGACGTCAGGGGGGGCCAACGTCCTGACTTTC. The variable domain in full, with the rest retrieved from reference TRBV5-4 and TRBJ2-6, is ETGVTQSPTHLIKTRGQQVTLRCSSQSGHNTVSWYQQALGQGPQFIFQYYREEENGRGNFPPRFSGLQFPNYSSELNVNALELDDSALYLCASGSGTSGGANVLTFGAGSRLTVL.

The chain couples TRBV20-1 to TRBJ2-3; possibly TRBD2 for D (5 bases). Trimming stripped 3 bases from V and 6 bases from J, with 7 bases between. Germline CDR1 reads DFQATT; CDR2 reads SNEGSKA (reference sequence). The CDR3 is 11 residues long. CDR3: CSASRGDTQYF. The CDR3 DNA follows: TGCAGTGCTAGCCGAGGGGATACGCAGTATTTT.

The J gene is TRBJ1-2, the V gene TRBV18, with D unclear. Germline CDR1 and CDR2: KGHSH and LQKENI. V was clipped by 3 bases and J by 7 bases, with 6 bases between them. This CDR3 comprises 11 residues. The CDR3 region is CASSPVPGYTF. The CDR3 region has the DNA TGTGCCAGCTCACCTGTCCCTGGCTACACCTTC.